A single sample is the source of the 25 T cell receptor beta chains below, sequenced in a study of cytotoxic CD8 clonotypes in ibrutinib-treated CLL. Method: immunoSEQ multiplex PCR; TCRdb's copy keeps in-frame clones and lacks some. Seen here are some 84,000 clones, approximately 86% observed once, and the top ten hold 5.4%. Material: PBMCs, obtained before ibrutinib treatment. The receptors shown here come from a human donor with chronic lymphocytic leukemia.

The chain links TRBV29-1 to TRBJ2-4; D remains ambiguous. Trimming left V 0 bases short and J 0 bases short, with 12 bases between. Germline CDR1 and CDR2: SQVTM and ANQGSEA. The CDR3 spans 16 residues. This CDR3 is CSVEEGPGLAKNIQYF. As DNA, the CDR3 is TGCAGCGTTGAAGAGGGTCCCGGGTTAGCCAAAAACATTCAGTACTTC.

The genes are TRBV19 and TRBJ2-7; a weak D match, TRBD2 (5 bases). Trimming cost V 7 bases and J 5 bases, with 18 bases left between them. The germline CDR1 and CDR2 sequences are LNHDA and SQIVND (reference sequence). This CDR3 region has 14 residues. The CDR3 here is CASTLGPASNEQYF. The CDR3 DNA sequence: TGTGCCAGTACATTGGGTCCCGCTAGCAACGAGCAGTACTTC. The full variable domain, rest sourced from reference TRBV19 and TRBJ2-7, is DGGITQSPKYLFRKEGQNVTLSCEQNLNHDAMYWYRQDPGQGLRLIYYSQIVNDFQKGDIAEGYSVSREKKESFPLTVTSAQKNPTAFYLCASTLGPASNEQYFGPGTRLTVT.

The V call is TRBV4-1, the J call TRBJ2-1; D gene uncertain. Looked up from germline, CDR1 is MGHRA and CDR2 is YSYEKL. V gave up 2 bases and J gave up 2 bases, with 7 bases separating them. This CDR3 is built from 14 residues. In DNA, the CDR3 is TGCGCCAGCAGCCAATTGATCACCTACAATGAGCAGTTCTTC. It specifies CASSQLITYNEQFF.

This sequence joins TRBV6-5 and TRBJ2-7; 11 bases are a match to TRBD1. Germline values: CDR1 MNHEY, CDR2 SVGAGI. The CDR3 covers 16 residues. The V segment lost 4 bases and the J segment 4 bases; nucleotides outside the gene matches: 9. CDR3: CASSSPGQGVKYEQYF. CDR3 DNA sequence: TGTGCCAGCAGTTCCCCGGGACAGGGGGTGAAATACGAGCAGTACTTC.

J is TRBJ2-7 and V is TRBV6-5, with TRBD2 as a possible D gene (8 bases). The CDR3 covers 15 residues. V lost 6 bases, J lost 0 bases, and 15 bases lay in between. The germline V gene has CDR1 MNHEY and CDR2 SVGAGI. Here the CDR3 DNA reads TGTGCCAGCAGCCCCGGGAGGGGGCTCTCCTACGAGCAGTACTTC. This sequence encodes CASSPGRGLSYEQYF.

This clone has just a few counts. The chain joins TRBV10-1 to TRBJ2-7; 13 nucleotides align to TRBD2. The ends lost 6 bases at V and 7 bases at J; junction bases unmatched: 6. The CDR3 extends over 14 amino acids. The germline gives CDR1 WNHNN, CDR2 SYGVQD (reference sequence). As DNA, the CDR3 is TGCGCCAGCAGCCCACTAGCGGGAGGGCATGAGCAGTACTTC. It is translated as CASSPLAGGHEQYF.

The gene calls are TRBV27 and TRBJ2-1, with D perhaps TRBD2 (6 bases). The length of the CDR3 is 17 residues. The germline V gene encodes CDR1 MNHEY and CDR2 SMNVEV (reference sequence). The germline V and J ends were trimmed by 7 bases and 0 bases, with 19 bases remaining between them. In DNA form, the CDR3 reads TGTGCCAGCAACCCAACGGGAGCGAAGAGCTCCTACAATGAGCAGTTCTTC. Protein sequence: CASNPTGAKSSYNEQFF.

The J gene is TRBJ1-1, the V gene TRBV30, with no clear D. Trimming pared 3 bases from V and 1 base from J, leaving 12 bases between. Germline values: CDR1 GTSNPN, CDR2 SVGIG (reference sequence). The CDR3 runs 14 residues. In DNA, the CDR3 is TGTGCCTGGAGATCTCGCGGGCAGAACACTGAAGCTTTCTTT. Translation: CAWRSRGQNTEAFF.

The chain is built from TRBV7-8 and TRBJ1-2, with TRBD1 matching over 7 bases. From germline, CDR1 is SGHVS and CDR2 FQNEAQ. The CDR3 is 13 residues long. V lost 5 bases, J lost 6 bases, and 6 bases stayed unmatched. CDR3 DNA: TGTGCCAGCAGCCCCGAGGGGGCGCATGGCTACACCTTC. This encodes CASSPEGAHGYTF.

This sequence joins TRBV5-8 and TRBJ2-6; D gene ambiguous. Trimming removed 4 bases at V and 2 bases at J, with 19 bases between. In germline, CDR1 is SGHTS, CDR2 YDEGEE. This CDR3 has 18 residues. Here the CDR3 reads CASSPLHSGKAGANVLTF. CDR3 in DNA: TGTGCCAGCAGCCCCCTCCACTCTGGGAAGGCTGGGGCCAACGTCCTGACTTTC.

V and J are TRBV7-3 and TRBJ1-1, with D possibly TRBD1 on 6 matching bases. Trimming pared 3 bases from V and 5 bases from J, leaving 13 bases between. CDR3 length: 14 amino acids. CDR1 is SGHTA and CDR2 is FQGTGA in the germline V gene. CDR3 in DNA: TGTGCCAGCAGCTTGCAGGGGAGTCGGACTGAAGCTTTCTTT. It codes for CASSLQGSRTEAFF.

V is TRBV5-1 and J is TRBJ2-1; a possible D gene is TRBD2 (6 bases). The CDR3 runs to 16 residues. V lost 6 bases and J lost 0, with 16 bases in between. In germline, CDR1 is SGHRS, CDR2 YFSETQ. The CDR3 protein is CASNYLGLASYNEQFF. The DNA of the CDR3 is TGCGCCAGCAACTACCTGGGACTCGCCTCCTACAATGAGCAGTTCTTC.

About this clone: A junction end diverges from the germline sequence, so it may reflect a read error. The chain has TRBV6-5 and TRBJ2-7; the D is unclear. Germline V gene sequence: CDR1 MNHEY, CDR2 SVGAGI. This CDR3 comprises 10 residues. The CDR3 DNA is TGTGCCAGCAGTTACTCGGGGTTCCGCTTC. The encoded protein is CASSYSGFRF.

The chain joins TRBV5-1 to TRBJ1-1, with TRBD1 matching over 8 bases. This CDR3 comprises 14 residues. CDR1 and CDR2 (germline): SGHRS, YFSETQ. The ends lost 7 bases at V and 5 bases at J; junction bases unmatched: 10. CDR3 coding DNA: TGCGCCAGCCGGTTGACAGGGGATTTTACTGAAGCTTTCTTT. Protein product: CASRLTGDFTEAFF.

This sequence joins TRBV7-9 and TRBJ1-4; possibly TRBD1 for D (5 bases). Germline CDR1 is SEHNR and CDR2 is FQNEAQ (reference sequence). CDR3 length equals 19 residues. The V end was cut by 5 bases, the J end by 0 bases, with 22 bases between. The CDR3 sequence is CASSLILLQEIATNEKLFF. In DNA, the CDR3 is TGTGCCAGCAGCCTTATACTACTACAGGAAATTGCAACTAATGAAAAACTGTTTTTT.

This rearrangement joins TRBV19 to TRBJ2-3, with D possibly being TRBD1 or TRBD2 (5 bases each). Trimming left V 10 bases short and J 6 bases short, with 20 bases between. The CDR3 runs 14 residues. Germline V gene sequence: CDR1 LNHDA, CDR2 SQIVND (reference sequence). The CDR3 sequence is CAILRDPRADTQYF. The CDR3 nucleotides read TGTGCCATTCTTCGGGACCCACGGGCCGATACGCAGTATTTT.

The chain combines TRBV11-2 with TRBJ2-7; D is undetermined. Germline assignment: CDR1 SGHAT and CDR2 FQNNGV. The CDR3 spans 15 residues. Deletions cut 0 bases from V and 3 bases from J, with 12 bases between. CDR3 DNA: TGTGCCAGCAGCTTAGATTACTTGCAGAACTACGAGCAGTACTTC. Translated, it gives CASSLDYLQNYEQYF.

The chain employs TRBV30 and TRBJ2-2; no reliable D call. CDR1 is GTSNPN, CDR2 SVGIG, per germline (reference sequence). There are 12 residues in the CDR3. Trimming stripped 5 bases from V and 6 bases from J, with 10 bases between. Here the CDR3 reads CAWAAGPGELFF. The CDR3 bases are TGTGCCTGGGCCGCTGGCCCCGGGGAGCTGTTTTTT.

The CDR3 DNA is TGTGCCAGCTCACCACCCTATGCGGGTCAGCCCCAGCATTTT. This translates into CASSPPYAGQPQHF. The gene calls are TRBV18 and TRBJ1-5; D gene uncertain. CDR1 is KGHSH, CDR2 LQKENI, per germline. This CDR3 comprises 14 residues. Between the trimmed V and J ends, which lost 0 bases and 6 bases, there was a span of 9 bases.

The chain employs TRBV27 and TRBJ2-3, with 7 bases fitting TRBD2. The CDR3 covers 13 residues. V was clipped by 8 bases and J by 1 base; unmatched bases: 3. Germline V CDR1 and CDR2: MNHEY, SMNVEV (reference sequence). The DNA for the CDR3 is TGTGCCAGCTATCTAGCGGGCACAGATACGCAGTATTTT. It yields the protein CASYLAGTDTQYF.

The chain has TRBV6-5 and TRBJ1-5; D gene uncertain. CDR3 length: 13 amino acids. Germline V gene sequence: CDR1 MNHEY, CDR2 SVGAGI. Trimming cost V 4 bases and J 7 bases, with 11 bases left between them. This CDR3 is CASSSREGQPQHF. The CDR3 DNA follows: TGTGCCAGCAGTTCTAGGGAGGGCCAGCCCCAGCATTTT.

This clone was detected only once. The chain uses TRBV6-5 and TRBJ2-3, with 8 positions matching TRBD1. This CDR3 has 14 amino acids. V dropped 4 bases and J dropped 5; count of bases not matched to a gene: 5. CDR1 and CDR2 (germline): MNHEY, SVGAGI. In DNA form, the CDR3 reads TGTGCCAGCAGTTCCCAGGGGGCAGAAGATACGCAGTATTTT. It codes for CASSSQGAEDTQYF.

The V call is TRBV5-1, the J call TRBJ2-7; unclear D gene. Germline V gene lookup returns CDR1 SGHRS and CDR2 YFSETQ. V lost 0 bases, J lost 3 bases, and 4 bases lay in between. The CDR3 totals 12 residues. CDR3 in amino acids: CASSLDNYEQYF. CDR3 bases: TGCGCCAGCAGCTTGGACAACTACGAGCAGTACTTC.

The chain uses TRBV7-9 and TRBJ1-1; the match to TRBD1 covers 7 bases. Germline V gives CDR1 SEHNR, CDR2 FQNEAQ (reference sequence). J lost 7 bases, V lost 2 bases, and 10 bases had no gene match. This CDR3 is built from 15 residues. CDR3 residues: CASSLSSTGFGEAFF. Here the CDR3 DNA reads TGTGCCAGCAGCTTAAGCTCGACAGGGTTCGGTGAAGCTTTCTTT. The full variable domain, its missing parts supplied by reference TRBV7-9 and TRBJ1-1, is DTGVSQNPRHKITKRGQNVTFRCDPISEHNRLYWYRQTLGQGPEFLTYFQNEAQLEKSRLLSDRFSAERPKGSFSTLEIQRTEQGDSAMYLCASSLSSTGFGEAFFGQGTRLTVV.

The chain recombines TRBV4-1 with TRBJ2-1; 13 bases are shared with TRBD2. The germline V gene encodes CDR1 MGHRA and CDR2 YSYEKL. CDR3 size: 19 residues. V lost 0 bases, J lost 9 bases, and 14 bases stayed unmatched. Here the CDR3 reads CASSQDRGRTSGSRGEQFF. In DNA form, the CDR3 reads TGCGCCAGCAGCCAAGATCGTGGTCGGACTAGCGGGAGTCGGGGTGAGCAGTTCTTC.